These 29 T cell receptor beta chains were all obtained from the same sample, sequenced in a study of blood T cell repertoires in COVID-19. Repertoires were generated with immunoSEQ multiplex PCR, while TCRdb's copy carries only in-frame clones and drops some. The sample shows over 250,000 clones, roughly 85% of them seen only once. Sequencing was carried out using peripheral blood. These receptors came from a human donor in a cohort sampled during active COVID-19.

The genes are TRBV24-1 and TRBJ2-3; 14 bases are shared with TRBD2. Germline trimming cut 4 bases from V and 6 bases from J; bases unmatched to any gene: 5. Per germline, CDR1 KGHDR and CDR2 SFDVKD. The CDR3 has 16 amino acids. CDR3 DNA: TGTGCCACCAGTGACGGGACTAGCGGGAGTCGCGATACGCAGTATTTT. It is translated as CATSDGTSGSRDTQYF.

The chain is built from TRBV27 and TRBJ1-4; 10 nucleotides agree with TRBD1. This CDR3 region has 14 residues. J was trimmed by 7 bases and V by 8 bases; bases with no gene match: 7. Germline V gene lookup returns CDR1 MNHEY and CDR2 SMNVEV (reference sequence). The CDR3 nucleotides read TGTGCCAGCGGCCGACAGGGGGCGAGTGAAAAACTGTTTTTT. This codes for CASGRQGASEKLFF.

This chain links TRBV7-2 with TRBJ2-1; 9 nucleotides agree with TRBD2. Germline CDR1 and CDR2: SGHTA and FQGNSA. The junction had 9 bases not matched to a gene; V was cut back by 3 bases and J by 12 bases. The CDR3 has 14 residues. CDR3 residues: CASSLAGGQVVQFF. CDR3 nucleotides: TGTGCCAGCAGCTTGGCGGGAGGGCAGGTAGTGCAGTTCTTC.

The chain has TRBV5-1 and TRBJ1-5; 8 positions agree with TRBD1. Per the germline V gene, CDR1 is SGHRS and CDR2 is YFSETQ. V was clipped by 4 bases and J by 7 bases; unmatched bases: 4. The CDR3 consists of 13 residues. This chain's CDR3 is CASSGGQGQPQHF. The CDR3 DNA is TGCGCCAGCAGCGGCGGACAGGGACAGCCCCAGCATTTT.

In this sample, this clone turned up once. This chain connects TRBV7-2 to TRBJ1-6, with unresolved D. Between the trimmed V and J ends, which lost 0 bases and 6 bases, there was a span of 9 bases. The germline CDR1 and CDR2 sequences are SGHTA and FQGNSA. CDR3 length equals 15 residues. CDR3 region: CASSLASELNSPLHF. The CDR3 region has the DNA TGTGCCAGCAGCTTAGCCTCGGAGCTTAATTCACCCCTCCACTTT.

The rearrangement links TRBV2 to TRBJ2-7; 7 bases line up with TRBD2. The V gene end was trimmed by 8 bases and the J gene end by 0 bases; junction bases not matched to a gene: 7. The germline CDR1 and CDR2 sequences are SNHLY and FYNNEI. This CDR3 contains 14 residues. CDR3: CASRLAESSYEQYF. In DNA form, the CDR3 reads TGTGCCAGCCGCCTAGCGGAGAGCTCCTACGAGCAGTACTTC.

The chain uses TRBV7-2 and TRBJ1-2; possibly TRBD1 for D (6 bases). Germline loops: CDR1 SGHTA, CDR2 FQGNSA. CDR3 length equals 13 residues. V was clipped by 2 bases and J by 5 bases, with 9 bases between them. DNA of the CDR3: TGTGCCAGCAGCTTATACAGGGAGTATGGCTACACCTTC. Encoded protein: CASSLYREYGYTF.

The genes are TRBV13 and TRBJ2-1; 7 bases fit TRBD2. This CDR3 spans 15 amino acids. From germline, CDR1 is PRHDT and CDR2 FYEKMQ (reference sequence). The V gene end was trimmed by 4 bases and the J gene end by 4 bases; junction bases not matched to a gene: 7. The CDR3 here is CASSSSGVAYNEQFF. The CDR3 DNA reads TGTGCCAGCAGCTCCAGCGGGGTCGCGTACAATGAGCAGTTCTTC. The variable domain in full, with the rest retrieved from reference TRBV13 and TRBJ2-1, is AAGVIQSPRHLIKEKRETATLKCYPIPRHDTVYWYQQGPGQDPQFLISFYEKMQSDKGSIPDRFSAQQFSDYHSELNMSSLELGDSALYFCASSSSGVAYNEQFFGPGTRLTVL.

The chain recombines TRBV13 with TRBJ2-1, with 8 bases fitting TRBD2. Germline CDR1 PRHDT, CDR2 FYEKMQ (reference sequence). The CDR3 is made up of 14 amino acids. V was pared by 6 bases and J by 4 bases, with 5 bases of the junction left unmatched. The CDR3 loop reads CASSYGTSYNEQFF. The CDR3 nucleotides read TGTGCCAGCAGTTACGGGACTAGTTACAATGAGCAGTTCTTC.

J is TRBJ1-3 and V is TRBV27, with 7 positions matching TRBD1. Germline V gene lookup returns CDR1 MNHEY and CDR2 SMNVEV (reference sequence). J was trimmed by 3 bases and V by 5 bases; bases with no gene match: 7. The CDR3 extends over 15 amino acids. CDR3 in amino acids: CASSEKQGIGNTIYF. The CDR3 DNA follows: TGTGCCAGCAGTGAAAAACAGGGGATTGGAAACACCATATATTTT.

The CDR3 reads CASRLSGQGNTEAFF. Written as DNA, the CDR3 is TGTGCCAGCAGACTCTCAGGACAGGGGAACACTGAAGCTTTCTTT. The chain uses TRBV6-5 and TRBJ1-1; TRBD1 aligns across 8 bases. The germline CDR1 and CDR2 sequences are MNHEY and SVGAGI. CDR3 length: 15 residues. The V segment lost 6 bases and the J segment 1 base; nucleotides outside the gene matches: 7.

V gene TRBV21-1 combines with J gene TRBJ1-2; the tabulated D call, TRBD1, remains unverified against the DNA. TRBV21-1 is a pseudogene segment. The CDR3 spans 14 residues. The CDR3 loop reads CASRKVRTGYGYTF. CDR3 nucleotides: TGTGCCAGCAGAAAAGTCCGGACAGGGTATGGCTACACCTTC.

This clone was detected once. This chain uses TRBV20-1 with TRBJ2-1; the D gene is possibly TRBD2 (6 bases). V lost 3 bases and J 9 bases, leaving 9 bases between the germline ends. Germline CDR1 reads DFQATT; CDR2 reads SNEGSKA (reference sequence). The CDR3 extends over 11 amino acids. Here the CDR3 DNA reads TGCAGTGCTAGGTTGGGGGGTGAGCAGTTCTTC. It encodes CSARLGGEQFF.

The chain couples TRBV28 to TRBJ2-7, with D perhaps TRBD2 (5 bases). CDR3 length: 16 amino acids. The V end was cut by 3 bases, the J end by 2 bases, with 17 bases between. CDR1 and CDR2 from the germline V gene are MDHEN and SYDVKM. This chain's CDR3 is CASSFSLGVLTYEQYF. The CDR3 DNA reads as TGTGCCAGCAGTTTCTCTCTGGGAGTTCTTACCTACGAGCAGTACTTC.

CDR3 DNA: TGTGCCCCGCGAGAGACCCAGTACTTC. Amino acids: CAPRETQYF. The chain is built from TRBV21-1 and TRBJ2-5; the table calls TRBD2, which could not be checked here. TRBV21-1 is classified as a pseudogene. The CDR3 totals 9 residues.

A single count supports this clone. The rearrangement joins TRBV6-2 or TRBV6-3 to TRBJ2-1; 13 bases are shared with TRBD2. Germline V gives CDR1 MNHEY, CDR2 SVGEGT. Unmatched junction bases numbered 8, after V lost 2 bases and J lost 7 bases. This CDR3 spans 17 amino acids. DNA of the CDR3: TGTGCCAGCAGTTACCTCAGACTAGCGGGAGGTAAGAATGAGCAGTTCTTC. Protein: CASSYLRLAGGKNEQFF.

The chain carries TRBV3-1 (or the pseudogene TRBV3-2) and TRBJ2-1; 11 positions match TRBD2. Trimming took 3 bases from V and 8 from J; bases not matched to a gene: 12. This CDR3 spans 17 amino acids. Looked up from germline, CDR1 is LGHDT and CDR2 is YNNKEL (reference sequence). CDR3 nucleotides: TGTGCCAGCAGCCAGCGGCGGAGACTAGCGGGAAGCGATGAGCAGTTCTTC. This codes for CASSQRRRLAGSDEQFF.

The V call is TRBV10-3, the J call TRBJ1-1; 11 bases are a match to TRBD1. CDR1 and CDR2 (germline): ENHRY, SYGVKD. J was trimmed by 5 bases and V by 11 bases; bases with no gene match: 7. This CDR3 has 13 residues. CDR3 protein: CAAGQGARTEAFF. The CDR3 bases are TGTGCCGCAGGACAGGGGGCACGGACTGAAGCTTTCTTT.

J is TRBJ1-2 and V is TRBV27; possible D gene TRBD1, 6 bases. This CDR3 spans 13 amino acids. Trimming took 4 bases from V and 4 from J, leaving 10 bases between them. Germline CDR1 and CDR2: MNHEY and SMNVEV (reference sequence). The CDR3 DNA reads TGTGCCAGCAGTTCCGGACAGCTCTATGGCTACACCTTC. It encodes CASSSGQLYGYTF.

The chain uses TRBV12-3 or TRBV12-4 and TRBJ1-1; D is possibly TRBD1 (6 bases). The CDR3 has 13 amino acids. Between the trimmed V and J ends, which lost 5 bases and 7 bases, there was a span of 14 bases. CDR3 coding DNA: TGTGCCAGCAGTGCGTTTGGGACACATGAAGCTTTCTTT. Translating it yields CASSAFGTHEAFF.

This clone was counted a single time. The chain joins TRBV6-6 to TRBJ1-5; possibly TRBD1 for D (6 bases). The germline gives CDR1 MNHNY, CDR2 SVGAGI (reference sequence). This CDR3 spans 16 amino acids. Trimming took off 5 bases at V and 0 bases at J, with 14 bases between the two ends. This CDR3 is CASSPGQTYSNQPQHF. CDR3 nucleotide sequence: TGTGCCAGCAGTCCCGGACAGACCTATAGCAATCAGCCCCAGCATTTT.

The rearrangement uses TRBV18 and TRBJ2-1; tentative D call: TRBD2 (5 bases). The germline CDR1 and CDR2 sequences are KGHSH and LQKENI. The V end lost 1 base, the J end lost 7 bases, and 14 bases lay between the germline ends. CDR3 length equals 15 residues. CDR3 in amino acids: CASSPREGQGNEQFF. As DNA, the CDR3 is TGTGCCAGCTCACCACGAGAGGGCCAAGGAAATGAGCAGTTCTTC.

This sequence joins TRBV7-2 and TRBJ2-1; maybe TRBD1 (6 bases). V was cut by 6 bases and J by 7 bases, with 28 bases left in between. The CDR3 covers 18 residues. CDR1 is SGHTA, CDR2 FQGNSA, per germline. The CDR3 spells CASRSPGSAGRGINEQFF. CDR3 DNA sequence: TGTGCCAGCAGGTCTCCTGGTTCGGCGGGCAGGGGAATAAATGAGCAGTTCTTC.

V and J are TRBV5-4 and TRBJ2-1; 9 bases line up with TRBD2. Losses at the gene ends were 1 base for V and 1 base for J; bases not matched to a gene: 3. Germline V lookup: CDR1 SGHNT, CDR2 YYREEE (reference sequence). The CDR3 totals 16 residues. The CDR3 protein is CASSLMAGGSYNEQFF. CDR3 in DNA: TGTGCCAGCAGCTTGATGGCGGGGGGGTCCTACAATGAGCAGTTCTTC.

In its sample, this clone was seen once. V and J are TRBV5-8 and TRBJ2-1; no firm D call. The CDR3 length is 15 residues. V lost 7 bases and J lost 1, with 15 bases in between. CDR1 and CDR2 (germline): SGHTS, YDEGEE. The CDR3 DNA sequence: TGTGCCAGCTCAGACTGGCAGTCGTCCTACAATGAGCAGTTCTTC. Translated, it gives CASSDWQSSYNEQFF.

The V gene is TRBV19, the J gene TRBJ2-1; TRBD2 aligns across 11 bases. The CDR3 is 15 residues long. The germline V gene encodes CDR1 LNHDA and CDR2 SQIVND (reference sequence). Trimming took 4 bases from V and 3 from J; bases not matched to a gene: 2. The CDR3, as DNA: TGTGCCAGTAGTAAACTAGCGGGAGACTACAATGAGCAGTTCTTC. It codes for CASSKLAGDYNEQFF.

The V gene is TRBV7-3, the J gene TRBJ2-3, with D possibly TRBD2 on 5 matching bases. The V and J ends lost 2 bases and 6 bases respectively, with 15 bases between them. The CDR3 is made up of 15 amino acids. Germline CDR1 SGHTA, CDR2 FQGTGA. CDR3 sequence (DNA): TGTGCCAGCAGCTTAGGAAGGCGGGTCCGGGATACGCAGTATTTT. Translated: CASSLGRRVRDTQYF.

The rearrangement joins TRBV5-1 to TRBJ2-1; TRBD1 might be the D (5 bases). Trimming removed 0 bases from V and 4 bases from J, with 8 bases in between. Germline CDR1 reads SGHRS; CDR2 reads YFSETQ. This CDR3 has 14 amino acids. The CDR3 DNA is TGCGCCAGCAGCTTGGGACAGTATTACAATGAGCAGTTCTTC. This sequence encodes CASSLGQYYNEQFF.

The chain is built from TRBV6-5 and TRBJ1-2, with TRBD1 as a possible D gene (5 bases). In germline, CDR1 is MNHEY, CDR2 SVGAGI. V was cut by 0 bases and J by 7 bases, with 12 bases left in between. The CDR3 is 14 residues long. Here the CDR3 reads CASSYSQERSGYTF. CDR3 DNA: TGTGCCAGCAGTTACTCACAGGAAAGGAGTGGCTACACCTTC.